This passage covers 17 T cell receptor beta chains from one sample sequenced in a study of T cell changes during pregnancy in multiple sclerosis. Clones were read by immunoSEQ multiplex PCR, and TCRdb kept only the in-frame ones, dropping some. Here the sample spans about 33,000 clones, over 85% being singletons. The input for sequencing was CD4+ T cells from peripheral blood mononuclear cells, taken in the second trimester of pregnancy. These receptors all come from a female donor in good health, enrolled as a control in a pregnancy study.

V usage is TRBV13 and J usage is TRBJ1-6, with 7 bases matching TRBD1. Unmatched junction bases numbered 14, after V lost 5 bases and J lost 10 bases. This CDR3 contains 16 residues. Germline-derived CDR1 and CDR2 are PRHDT and FYEKMQ (reference sequence). CDR3 protein: CASSQETTGFRSPLHF. CDR3 DNA sequence: TGTGCCAGCAGCCAGGAAACGACAGGGTTCAGGTCACCCCTCCACTTT. Together with reference TRBV13 and TRBJ1-6, the CDR3 gives the full variable domain: AAGVIQSPRHLIKEKRETATLKCYPIPRHDTVYWYQQGPGQDPQFLISFYEKMQSDKGSIPDRFSAQQFSDYHSELNMSSLELGDSALYFCASSQETTGFRSPLHFGNGTRLTVT.

This clone was picked up one time. The chain combines TRBV11-3 with TRBJ1-1; 9 nucleotides match TRBD1. The length of the CDR3 is 15 residues. Germline V gene sequence: CDR1 SGHNT, CDR2 YENEEA. Trimming took 5 bases from V and 0 from J; bases not matched to a gene: 4. CDR3 in DNA: TGTGCCAGCAGCGCGACAGGGGGAGTGAACACTGAAGCTTTCTTT. Translating it yields CASSATGGVNTEAFF.

This rearrangement joins TRBV5-1 to TRBJ2-3; TRBD2 matches at 14 bases. This CDR3 comprises 14 residues. The V gene end was trimmed by 8 bases and the J gene end by 5 bases; junction bases not matched to a gene: 4. Germline V gives CDR1 SGHRS, CDR2 YFSETQ. CDR3 loop: CASGLAGGQDTQYF. CDR3 DNA: TGCGCCAGTGGACTAGCGGGAGGTCAAGATACGCAGTATTTT.

The V and J genes are TRBV19 and TRBJ1-6; 7 nucleotides match TRBD1. Germline assignment: CDR1 LNHDA and CDR2 SQIVND (reference sequence). V was clipped by 5 bases and J by 16 bases; unmatched bases: 8. The CDR3 is made up of 12 amino acids. CDR3: CASSYREGQLHF. Here the CDR3 DNA reads TGTGCCAGTAGTTATCGGGAGGGACAGCTCCACTTT.

This clone was recorded only once. The CDR3 is CASSPRVSYEQYF. The CDR3 DNA reads TGTGCCAGCAGCCCACGCGTATCCTACGAGCAGTACTTC. The V gene is TRBV9, the J gene TRBJ2-7, with D unclear. The germline V and J ends were trimmed by 4 bases and 1 base, with 9 bases remaining between them. Per germline, CDR1 SGDLS and CDR2 YYNGEE. The CDR3 sequence is 13 residues long.

The chain joins TRBV19 to TRBJ2-1; 7 bases map to TRBD2. The CDR3 runs to 15 residues. The V and J ends lost 7 bases and 5 bases, in that order; junction bases with no gene match: 11. The germline V gene has CDR1 LNHDA and CDR2 SQIVND (reference sequence). The CDR3 nucleotides are TGTGCCAGTACTCCGGGGGGACTACCCAACAATGAGCAGTTCTTC. It translates to CASTPGGLPNNEQFF. Based on the CDR3 plus reference TRBV19 and TRBJ2-1, the full variable domain is DGGITQSPKYLFRKEGQNVTLSCEQNLNHDAMYWYRQDPGQGLRLIYYSQIVNDFQKGDIAEGYSVSREKKESFPLTVTSAQKNPTAFYLCASTPGGLPNNEQFFGPGTRLTVL.

This clone was seen a single time. Mismatch with germline at one junction end may stem from a read error. This chain joins TRBV5-1 and TRBJ1-3; D gene ambiguous. The germline V gene encodes CDR1 SGHRS and CDR2 YFSETQ. The CDR3 is made up of 15 amino acids. CDR3 nucleotide sequence: TGCGCCAGCGGCTTGGCAAAGAGCTCTGGAAACACCATATATTTT. It encodes CASGLAKSSGNTIYF.

This clone has only one observation. The CDR3 here is CASSPRDFQETQYF. The CDR3 DNA follows: TGTGCCAGCAGCCCCCGGGACTTCCAAGAGACCCAGTACTTC. The chain joins TRBV9 to TRBJ2-5; possibly TRBD2 for D (6 bases). This CDR3 has 14 residues. Trimming took off 4 bases at V and 1 base at J, with 11 bases between the two ends. CDR1 is SGDLS and CDR2 is YYNGEE in the germline V gene.

This CDR3 is CAWIGTNYGYTF. CDR3 bases: TGTGCCTGGATCGGGACTAACTATGGCTACACCTTC. The rearrangement links TRBV30 to TRBJ1-2; unclear D gene. With 4 bases removed from V and 0 bases from J, the gap between germline ends came to 6 bases. Germline V gives CDR1 GTSNPN, CDR2 SVGIG (reference sequence). The CDR3 sequence is 12 residues long.

The chain has TRBV5-1 and TRBJ2-5; the D gene is possibly TRBD1 (6 bases). Per the germline V gene, CDR1 is SGHRS and CDR2 is YFSETQ. The V end lost 0 bases, the J end lost 5 bases, and 23 bases lay between the germline ends. The CDR3 extends over 18 amino acids. CDR3 DNA sequence: TGCGCCAGCAGCTTGGGGCCGACAGGACCCGGGACCGGGGAGACCCAGTACTTC. Its translation is CASSLGPTGPGTGETQYF.

The chain recombines TRBV27 with TRBJ2-2, with 9 positions matching TRBD2. V gave up 3 bases and J gave up 4 bases; unmatched junction bases: 0. The CDR3 length is 14 residues. Germline V CDR1 and CDR2: MNHEY, SMNVEV (reference sequence). In DNA, the CDR3 is TGTGCCAGCAGTTTGGGACTAGCCACCGGGGAGCTGTTTTTT. This gives the protein CASSLGLATGELFF.

V gene TRBV7-8 combines with J gene TRBJ1-4; 10 bases agree with TRBD1. V lost 5 bases, J lost 8 bases, and 11 bases stayed unmatched. Germline CDR1 and CDR2: SGHVS and FQNEAQ. This CDR3 is 16 amino acids long. CDR3 sequence: CASSGGQGSLREKLFF. CDR3 in DNA: TGTGCCAGCAGCGGGGGACAGGGGTCGCTTAGGGAAAAACTGTTTTTT.

The rearrangement links TRBV5-1 to TRBJ2-1; TRBD2 matches 11 bases. Trimming removed 6 bases from V and 3 bases from J; junction bases left unmatched: 5. This CDR3 contains 15 residues. CDR1 is SGHRS and CDR2 is YFSETQ in the germline V gene. The CDR3 region is CASTPSGGRYNEQFF. The CDR3 nucleotides are TGCGCCAGCACCCCTAGCGGGGGGCGCTACAATGAGCAGTTCTTC.

The count of this clone is one. V gene TRBV18 combines with J gene TRBJ1-2, with D hard to call. Germline CDR1 KGHSH, CDR2 LQKENI. V gave up 2 bases and J gave up 1 base, with 11 bases separating them. The CDR3 extends over 15 amino acids. The CDR3: CASSPELSLNYGYTF. The CDR3 region has the DNA TGTGCCAGCTCACCAGAGTTATCCCTTAACTATGGCTACACCTTC.

The chain couples TRBV30 to TRBJ2-7, with a possible D match to TRBD2 (6 bases). V lost 0 bases and J lost 6, with 15 bases in between. Germline V CDR1 and CDR2: GTSNPN, SVGIG (reference sequence). This CDR3 has 14 residues. Here the CDR3 DNA reads TGTGCCTGGAGTGTAGTTGGAGGGTCTGGCGAGCAGTACTTC. Residues: CAWSVVGGSGEQYF.

V gene TRBV11-2 combines with J gene TRBJ2-2; a possible D gene is TRBD1 (5 bases). CDR3 length equals 15 residues. V was clipped by 7 bases and J by 0 bases, with 12 bases between them. The germline CDR1 and CDR2 sequences are SGHAT and FQNNGV. In DNA form, the CDR3 reads TGTGCCAGCATCCCAGGGCTAGCGAACACCGGGGAGCTGTTTTTT. It translates to CASIPGLANTGELFF.

The chain is built from TRBV9 and TRBJ1-3; D is perhaps TRBD1 (6 bases). The germline V and J ends were trimmed by 0 bases and 9 bases, with 25 bases remaining between them. CDR3 length equals 18 residues. CDR1 and CDR2 from the germline V gene are SGDLS and YYNGEE. The CDR3 DNA is TGTGCCAGCAGCGTAGTACCCGCCCTGGGACAATCTGATGGCACCATATATTTT. Translation gives CASSVVPALGQSDGTIYF.